The rows below give T cell receptor beta chains drawn from one sample of a study of Ad26.COV2.S vaccination and SARS-CoV-2 variants. Assay used: immunoSEQ multiplex PCR; TCRdb lists only in-frame clones, some missing. This repertoire shows hundreds of thousands of clones, around 87% found once; its top ten account for around 3.6%. The material was peripheral blood, obtained in a trial of Ad26.COV2.S vaccine versus placebo. The receptors originated from a person aged 18-65 years who received the Ad26.COV2.S COVID-19 vaccine or a placebo. Each CDR3 is given with its conserved first and last residue. D genes are given only for firm matches. For some rows the clone size is stated as once, few or many, or as a class when expanded; others skip it.

D gene	V gene	clone size	J gene	CDR3 protein	CDR3 DNA
TRBD2	TRBV7-3	once	TRBJ2-5	CASSAGTSGGYETQYF	TGTGCCAGCAGCGCCGGGACTAGCGGGGGGTATGAGACCCAGTACTTC
NA	TRBV4-2	NA	TRBJ1-4	CASSQGRATTGEKLFF	TGTGCCAGCAGCCAAGGTAGAGCCACCACGGGTGAAAAACTGTTTTTT
NA	TRBV3-1/TRBV3-2	NA	TRBJ2-6	CASSPLGGAIGGANVLTF	TGTGCCAGCAGCCCATTGGGGGGGGCAATAGGTGGGGCCAACGTCCTGACTTTC
NA	TRBV12-3/TRBV12-4	NA	TRBJ2-5	CASSLARGTSMDF	TGTGCCAGCAGTTTAGCGCGCGGTACGAGTATGGACTTC
NA	TRBV5-8	few	TRBJ1-5	CASSAGGRMYQPQHF	TGTGCCAGCAGCGCAGGTGGGAGAATGTATCAGCCCCAGCATTTT
NA	TRBV2	NA	TRBJ2-3	CASSEGWGGRTDTQYF	TGTGCCAGCAGTGAAGGGTGGGGGGGCCGGACAGATACGCAGTATTTT
NA	TRBV19	NA	TRBJ2-7	CASSIGILSYEQYF	TGTGCCAGTAGTATAGGGATACTATCCTACGAGCAGTACTTC
TRBD2	TRBV6-1	few	TRBJ2-7	CASSEFPRGDYEQYF	TGTGCCAGCAGTGAATTCCCACGGGGGGATTACGAGCAGTACTTC
NA	TRBV27	NA	TRBJ1-1	CASSLRREVAEAFF	TGTGCCAGCAGTTTGCGGCGGGAGGTCGCTGAAGCTTTCTTT
TRBD2	TRBV9	NA	TRBJ2-7	CASSSRTSGVKEQYF	TGTGCCAGCAGCTCCCGGACTAGCGGGGTAAAAGAGCAGTACTTC
NA	TRBV29-1	NA	TRBJ2-7	CSTSSGVTYEQYF	TGCAGCACTTCCTCCGGGGTGACATACGAGCAGTACTTC
NA	TRBV6-5	NA	TRBJ1-6	CASSYSGGVNSPLHF	TGTGCCAGCAGTTACTCGGGCGGTGTCAACTCACCCCTCCACTTT
NA	TRBV5-8	NA	TRBJ1-5	CASSLEAPPAQHF	TGTGCCAGCAGCTTGGAGGCCCCTCCAGCCCAGCATTTT
NA	TRBV19	NA	TRBJ1-2	CASSTGQLNYGYTF	TGTGCCAGTAGTACCGGACAGCTTAACTATGGCTACACCTTC
NA	TRBV2	few	TRBJ1-2	CASSEVDSLNYGYTF	TGTGCCAGCAGTGAAGTCGACAGCCTTAACTATGGCTACACCTTC
TRBD2	TRBV27	NA	TRBJ2-1	CASRLAGGSYNEQFF	TGTGCCAGCAGACTAGCGGGGGGGTCCTACAATGAGCAGTTCTTC
NA	TRBV6-1	NA	TRBJ2-3	CASSEEVHHSRTDTQYF	TGTGCCAGCAGTGAAGAGGTACACCATTCCCGCACAGATACGCAGTATTTT
TRBD1	TRBV5-1	NA	TRBJ1-1	CASSLEEGAITAFF	TGCGCCAGCAGCTTGGAAGAGGGGGCAATAACGGCTTTCTTT
TRBD2	TRBV6-2/TRBV6-3	NA	TRBJ2-7	CASSATSLYEQYF	TGTGCCAGCAGTGCGACTAGCTTGTACGAGCAGTACTTC
NA	TRBV30	NA	TRBJ1-1	CAWSDFGGEAFF	TGTGCCTGGAGTGACTTCGGTGGCGAAGCTTTCTTT
NA	TRBV19	NA	TRBJ1-4	CASSRSPGRRATNEKLFF	TGTGCCAGTAGTAGGTCCCCGGGGAGACGAGCAACTAATGAAAAACTGTTTTTT
NA	TRBV7-2	NA	TRBJ1-2	CASSLAALDTNYGYTF	TGTGCCAGCAGCTTAGCGGCGCTGGACACTAACTATGGCTACACCTTC
NA	TRBV29-1	NA	TRBJ1-1	CSVDFGATEAFF	TGCAGCGTTGATTTCGGGGCCACTGAAGCTTTCTTT
NA	TRBV4-3	NA	TRBJ2-5	CASSQDLVGGKTQYF	TGCGCCAGCAGCCAAGATCTGGTCGGGGGAAAGACCCAGTACTTC
TRBD1	TRBV9	NA	TRBJ1-1	CASSAGTGGRGAFF	TGTGCCAGCAGCGCCGGGACAGGGGGTAGAGGAGCTTTCTTT
NA	TRBV4-1	NA	TRBJ2-5	CASSQRNSQETQYF	TGCGCCAGCAGCCAACGGAACAGTCAAGAGACCCAGTACTTC
TRBD2	TRBV5-4	NA	TRBJ2-1	CASSSRGGGYNEQFF	TGTGCCAGCAGCTCCCGGGGGGGTGGGTACAATGAGCAGTTCTTC
TRBD1	TRBV6-9	once	TRBJ2-2	CASRTGVKNTGELFF	TGTGCCAGCAGGACAGGGGTGAAGAACACCGGGGAGCTGTTTTTT
NA	TRBV9	NA	TRBJ2-5	CASSTQGGGETQYF	TGTGCCAGCAGCACTCAGGGAGGAGGAGAGACCCAGTACTTC
NA	TRBV9	NA	TRBJ2-1	CASSVDELVPNEQFF	TGTGCCAGCAGCGTAGACGAACTAGTCCCCAATGAGCAGTTCTTC
NA	TRBV2	few	TRBJ2-2	CASSESFSGELFF	TGTGCCAGCAGTGAAAGTTTTTCCGGGGAGCTGTTTTTT
TRBD1	TRBV11-2	once	TRBJ1-2	CASSLAGTEGIYGYTF	TGTGCCAGCAGCTTAGCCGGGACAGAGGGTATCTATGGCTACACCTTC
NA	TRBV7-3	NA	TRBJ2-2	CASSRPGMNTGELFF	TGTGCCAGCAGCCGGCCAGGGATGAACACCGGGGAGCTGTTTTTT
NA	TRBV5-1	NA	TRBJ1-5	CASSLDASNQPQHF	TGCGCCAGCAGCTTGGACGCCAGCAATCAGCCCCAGCATTTT
TRBD2	TRBV12-5	NA	TRBJ2-5	CASAYGGGQETQYF	TGTGCTAGTGCCTACGGGGGGGGTCAAGAGACCCAGTACTTC
NA	TRBV4-2	NA	TRBJ2-5	CASSQGLQETQYF	TGTGCCAGCAGCCAAGGGCTGCAAGAGACCCAGTACTTC
NA	TRBV30	NA	TRBJ1-1	CAWSKNTEAFF	TGTGCCTGGAGTAAGAACACTGAAGCTTTCTTT
NA	TRBV20-1	NA	TRBJ1-2	CSGDSPYGYTF	TGCAGTGGAGACTCGCCCTATGGCTACACCTTC
NA	TRBV30	NA	TRBJ1-2	CAWSTTGNYGYTF	TGTGCCTGGAGTACTACAGGGAACTATGGCTACACCTTC
NA	TRBV7-6	NA	TRBJ1-1	CASSGPRGQWDTEAFF	TGTGCCAGCAGCGGCCCCCGGGGTCAGTGGGACACTGAAGCTTTCTTT
TRBD1	TRBV10-3	NA	TRBJ2-1	CAISEGGQGIHEQFF	TGTGCCATCAGTGAGGGGGGACAGGGGATCCATGAGCAGTTCTTC
TRBD1	TRBV4-3	NA	TRBJ2-7	CASSQEWQGAPLLYEQYF	TGCGCCAGCAGCCAAGAGTGGCAGGGGGCTCCTTTGCTCTACGAGCAGTACTTC
TRBD2	TRBV27	NA	TRBJ2-4	CASTPGRWGNIQYF	TGTGCCAGCACCCCCGGGAGGTGGGGAAACATTCAGTACTTC
TRBD1	TRBV18	few	TRBJ2-1	CASSRGQEKHNEQFF	TGTGCCAGCTCAAGGGGGCAGGAAAAGCACAATGAGCAGTTCTTC
TRBD1	TRBV7-2	NA	TRBJ1-1	CASSSPGGWTEAFF	TGTGCCAGCAGCTCCCCAGGGGGCTGGACTGAAGCTTTCTTT
NA	TRBV5-8	NA	TRBJ1-2	CASTLVGSGGYTF	TGTGCCAGCACCCTGGTGGGCTCGGGAGGCTACACCTTC
TRBD2	TRBV13	NA	TRBJ2-3	CASSSGLAGVNTQYF	TGTGCCAGCAGCTCGGGACTAGCGGGGGTTAATACGCAGTATTTT
TRBD1	TRBV6-5	NA	TRBJ2-7	CASRKTGAEQYF	TGTGCCAGCAGAAAGACAGGGGCCGAGCAGTACTTC
NA	TRBV4-3	few	TRBJ1-2	CASSQDRAEALYGYTF	TGCGCCAGCAGCCAAGACCGGGCAGAAGCCCTCTATGGCTACACCTTC
TRBD2	TRBV18	NA	TRBJ2-3	CASFPGTSGADTQYF	TGTGCCAGCTTCCCCGGGACTAGCGGGGCGGATACGCAGTATTTT
TRBD2	TRBV9	NA	TRBJ2-1	CASSVDPAGAGNEQFF	TGTGCCAGCAGCGTAGATCCAGCGGGGGCGGGGAATGAGCAGTTCTTC
TRBD1	TRBV7-9	few	TRBJ1-5	CASSLGRQGNQPQHF	TGTGCCAGCAGCTTAGGCAGACAGGGGAATCAGCCCCAGCATTTT
NA	TRBV6-5	NA	TRBJ2-7	CAIQTLYEQYF	TGTGCCATCCAGACGCTTTACGAGCAGTACTTC
NA	TRBV7-2	NA	TRBJ1-5	CASSSGFGPRGQPQHF	TGTGCCAGCAGCTCTGGTTTTGGGCCGAGGGGCCAGCCCCAGCATTTT
NA	TRBV5-6	NA	TRBJ1-2	CASSLAEAGSNYGYTF	TGTGCCAGCAGCTTGGCCGAGGCAGGGTCCAACTATGGCTACACCTTC
NA	TRBV28	NA	TRBJ1-5	CASSLGNQPQHF	TGTGCCAGCAGTTTGGGCAATCAGCCCCAGCATTTT
TRBD1	TRBV6-6	NA	TRBJ1-4	CASSYETGGNEKLFF	TGTGCCAGCAGTTACGAGACAGGGGGGAATGAAAAACTGTTTTTT
NA	TRBV7-8	NA	TRBJ2-7	CASSSSSGVSYEQYF	TGTGCCAGCAGCTCATCATCCGGGGTCTCCTACGAGCAGTACTTC
TRBD1	TRBV7-3	NA	TRBJ2-3	CASSKARDRGTDTQYF	TGTGCCAGCAGCAAAGCCCGGGACAGGGGCACAGATACGCAGTATTTT